This T cell receptor (beta chain) was observed in a study of beta chain features in type 1 diabetes (dated by TCRdb to the late 2010s). In the study overall: Patients and healthy donors did not differ in mean age, gender distribution, total cell number or subset yield. Across all samples, 107,917,701 sorted cells were examined, and cell number per subset correlated strongly with RNA yield. In the study, TCRB repertoires of sorted circulating CD4+ T cell subsets from recently diagnosed type 1 diabetes patients were compared with those of matched healthy donors. Whereas all 30 or so donors provided naive and central memory subsets, regulatory and stem cell-like memory subsets were isolated from just 8 patients and roughly 8 healthy donors.

Each donor gave one peripheral blood draw, averaging roughly 120 mL, which was collected into heparinised tubes. Naive, central memory, regulatory and stem cell-like memory CD4+ T cells were sorted on a BD FACSAria II using a panel including CD45RO, CCR7, CD25, CD127, CD95 and CD27. Purity was above 95% for every sorted population. PBMCs were separated immediately by Lymphoprep density gradient centrifugation and were stained directly, without being cultured. So that batch effects would be minimized, each experiment stained and sorted samples in pairs, pairing one healthy donor with one patient. General study outcomes and caveats: In all four CD4+ subsets, TCRB CDR3 length was moderately but significantly shorter in type 1 diabetes patients. Because the HLA sub-analyses included only small numbers of individuals, any influence of HLA type on TCRB rearrangement was left unresolved. The naive, central memory and regulatory TCRB repertoires appeared to resemble one another more closely among patients than among healthy donors. Patients with type 1 diabetes made fewer insertions and deleted more nucleotides at VDJ recombination sites, implying thymic rearrangement abnormalities. Because cDNA was sequenced instead of genomic DNA, activated cells with high expression could be over-represented, although the groups did not differ in activation or CD3 levels. Shorter templates might have been favored by PCR, but patient and control samples were amplified and corrected together, so both groups would have been affected equally by any skew.

The High Capacity cDNA Reverse Transcription Kit was used to reverse transcribe all of the isolated RNA, meaning that expressed TCRB transcripts were what got sequenced. Naive, central memory and regulatory T cell samples underwent deep immunoSEQ sequencing, averaging about 3.3 million total reads per sample. Sorted cells were lysed in RLT buffer, and RNA was extracted using DNase-treated RNeasy Micro or Mini kits according to cell number. To prevent cross-contamination, each cell subset was processed individually, whereas patient and healthy donor samples were processed jointly. The immunoSEQ multiplex PCR was used to amplify TCRB sequences from cDNA, yielding 87-bp fragments that span the CDR3 region. Sequencing of the amplicons was done on the Illumina HiSeq platform. The published analysis was carried out like this. PCR bias was corrected computationally using synthetic template baselines, and reads within Hamming distance 2 were collapsed, with unmergeable singletons discarded. Reads were aligned against IMGT to assign V, D and J genes, CDR3 length and insertions or deletions at six rearrangement sites. Within each subset, clonotype counts were normalized to the number of sorted cells before true diversity and Gini coefficients were calculated with the tcR R package. Repertoire sharing was quantified using the overlap coefficient calculated on TCRB nucleotide sequences. Out-of-frame TCRB sequences from naive cells were analyzed as a proxy for the pre-selection repertoire. TCRdb took this table from immuneACCESS and kept in-frame rearrangements with V and J called. Such tables lack part of the clones; where checked against another copy, unresolved V genes explain under half of the gap, and the rest is unexplained. V and J calls and clone size are given by that table; D and trimming were obtained from the DNA. This sample comprises roughly 290,000 clones, over 12% of them detected only once. Jointly, the top ten make up about 0.014% of the sample.

A remark on this clone: Which antigen it targets is not known. Base qualities are not provided; no much larger clone lies one nucleotide away.

The germline V gene (reference sequence) supplies CDR1 LNHNV and CDR2 YYDKDF. There are 18 amino acids in the CDR3, from cysteine to phenylalanine inclusive. The retained sequence is limited to the CDR3, 54 bases, with the frame set at the first base. Here V drops 1 base and J drops 0 bases, and the junction holds 8 bases not matched to any gene. Sequenced: naive CD4+ T cells from blood. The cell subset or site label of this sample denotes: true naive CD4+ T cells. This clonotype originated in a man between 18 and 29 years old with type 1 diabetes. The chain couples TRBV15 to TRBJ2-1, with 8 bases in between that match TRBD2. DNA sequence: TGTGCCACCAGCAGAGCGTCTAGCGGGTTGAGCTCCTACAATGAGCAGTTCTTC. The encoded protein is CATSRASSGLSSYNEQFF.